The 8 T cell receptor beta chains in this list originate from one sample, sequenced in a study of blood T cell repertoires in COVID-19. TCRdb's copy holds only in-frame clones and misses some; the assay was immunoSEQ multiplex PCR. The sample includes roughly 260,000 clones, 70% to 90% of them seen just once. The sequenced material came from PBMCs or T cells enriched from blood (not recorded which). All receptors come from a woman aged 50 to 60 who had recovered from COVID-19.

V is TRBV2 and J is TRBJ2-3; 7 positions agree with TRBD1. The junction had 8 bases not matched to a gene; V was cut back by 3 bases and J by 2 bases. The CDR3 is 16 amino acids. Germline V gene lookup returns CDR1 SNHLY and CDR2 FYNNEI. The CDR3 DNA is TGTGCCAGCAGTGACAGGGGGTATTTGTCCACAGATACGCAGTATTTT. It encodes CASSDRGYLSTDTQYF.

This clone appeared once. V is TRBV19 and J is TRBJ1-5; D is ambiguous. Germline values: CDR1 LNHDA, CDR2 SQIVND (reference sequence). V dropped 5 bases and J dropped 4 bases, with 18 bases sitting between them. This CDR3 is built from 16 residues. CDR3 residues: CASSPLGAGINQPQHF. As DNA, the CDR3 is TGTGCCAGTAGTCCTCTGGGAGCGGGGATAAATCAGCCCCAGCATTTT.

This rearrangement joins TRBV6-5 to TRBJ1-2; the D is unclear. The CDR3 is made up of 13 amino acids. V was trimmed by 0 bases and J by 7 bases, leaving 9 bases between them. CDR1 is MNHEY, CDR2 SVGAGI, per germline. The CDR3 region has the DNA TGTGCCAGCAGTTACTCCGAAATGAGTGGCTACACCTTC. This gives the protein CASSYSEMSGYTF.

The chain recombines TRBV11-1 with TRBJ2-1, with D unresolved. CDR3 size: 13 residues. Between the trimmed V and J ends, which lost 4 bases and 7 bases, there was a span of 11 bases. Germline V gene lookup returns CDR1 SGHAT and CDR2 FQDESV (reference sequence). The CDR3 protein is CASSWSSRNEQFF. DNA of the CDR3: TGTGCCAGCAGCTGGTCTTCCCGGAATGAGCAGTTCTTC.

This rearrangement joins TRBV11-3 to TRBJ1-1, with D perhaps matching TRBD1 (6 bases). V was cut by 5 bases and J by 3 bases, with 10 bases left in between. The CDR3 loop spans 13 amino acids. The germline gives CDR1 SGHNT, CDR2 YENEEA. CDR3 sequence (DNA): TGTGCCAGCAGCCACGGACAGTACACTGAAGCTTTCTTT. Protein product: CASSHGQYTEAFF. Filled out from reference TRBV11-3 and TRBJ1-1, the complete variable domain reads EAGVVQSPRYKIIEKKQPVAFWCNPISGHNTLYWYLQNLGQGPELLIRYENEEAVDDSQLPKDRFSAERLKGVDSTLKIQPAELGDSAVYLCASSHGQYTEAFFGQGTRLTVV.

The CDR3 here is CASRGQGSSYNSPLHF. As DNA, the CDR3 is TGTGCCAGCAGAGGACAGGGCAGCTCCTATAATTCACCCCTCCACTTT. This chain joins TRBV2 and TRBJ1-6, with TRBD1 matching over 8 bases. With 6 bases clipped from V and 0 bases from J, the junction kept 4 bases outside the gene matches. The CDR3 loop spans 16 amino acids. Per the germline V gene, CDR1 is SNHLY and CDR2 is FYNNEI.

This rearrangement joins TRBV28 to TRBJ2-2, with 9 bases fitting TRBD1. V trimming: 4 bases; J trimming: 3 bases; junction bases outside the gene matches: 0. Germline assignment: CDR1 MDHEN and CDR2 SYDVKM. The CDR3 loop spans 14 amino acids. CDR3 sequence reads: CASSWTGDTGELFF. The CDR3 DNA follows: TGTGCCAGCAGTTGGACAGGGGACACCGGGGAGCTGTTTTTT.

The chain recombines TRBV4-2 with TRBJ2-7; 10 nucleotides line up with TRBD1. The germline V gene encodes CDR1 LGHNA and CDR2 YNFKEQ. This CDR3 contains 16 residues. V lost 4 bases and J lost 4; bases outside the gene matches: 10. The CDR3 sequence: CASSPNRDRGKYEQYF. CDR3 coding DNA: TGTGCCAGCAGCCCTAACCGGGACAGGGGAAAATACGAGCAGTACTTC.